A single sample is the source of the 25 T cell receptor beta chains below, sequenced in a study of OX40 agonist ivuxolimab in advanced cancers. Clones were sequenced by immunoSEQ multiplex PCR, and TCRdb holds only the in-frame ones, with some missing. The sample gives over 20,000 clones, less than 90% of which show up once; approximately 15% is in the top ten. This sample comprised CD4+ or CD8+ T cells sorted from blood, obtained in a trial of the OX40 agonist ivuxolimab. The source is an adult with an advanced solid tumor such as melanoma, head and neck, liver or kidney cancer.

The chain links TRBV5-6 to TRBJ1-1; weak D call: TRBD1 (6 bases). Deletions cut 7 bases from V and 6 bases from J, with 13 bases between. Germline V gives CDR1 SGHDT, CDR2 YYEEEE. The CDR3 contains 12 residues. Here the CDR3 reads CASRGTSPEAFF. CDR3 nucleotide sequence: TGTGCCAGCCGAGGGACAAGCCCTGAAGCTTTCTTT. The full variable domain, in which reference TRBV5-6 and TRBJ1-1 provide the parts outside the CDR3, is DAGVTQSPTHLIKTRGQQVTLRCSPKSGHDTVSWYQQALGQGPQFIFQYYEEEERQRGNFPDRFSGHQFPNYSSELNVNALLLGDSALYLCASRGTSPEAFFGQGTRLTVV.

The V call is TRBV4-2, the J call TRBJ1-1, with TRBD1 identical over 7 bases. The CDR3 has 17 residues. The germline V gene has CDR1 LGHNA and CDR2 YNFKEQ. Losses at the gene ends were 0 bases for V and 3 bases for J; bases not matched to a gene: 10. The CDR3 sequence is CASSQDGGGQKDTEAFF. For the CDR3, the DNA is TGTGCCAGCAGCCAAGATGGGGGGGGACAGAAGGACACTGAAGCTTTCTTT.

The rearrangement joins TRBV19 to TRBJ2-2; 8 bases line up with TRBD2. The CDR3 is 15 amino acids. Looked up from germline, CDR1 is LNHDA and CDR2 is SQIVND (reference sequence). Unmatched junction bases numbered 6, after V lost 3 bases and J lost 6 bases. The CDR3 sequence: CASSIGGAMAGELFF. In DNA, the CDR3 is TGTGCCAGTAGTATCGGGGGGGCCATGGCCGGGGAGCTGTTTTTT.

This chain uses TRBV7-8 with TRBJ2-1; D is unresolved. Germline CDR1 is SGHVS and CDR2 is FQNEAQ. The CDR3 runs to 18 residues. With 0 bases removed from V and 3 bases from J, the gap between germline ends came to 18 bases. This chain's CDR3 is CASSLAPPPPTYYNEQFF. The CDR3 nucleotides read TGTGCCAGCAGCTTAGCCCCGCCGCCGCCTACTTACTACAATGAGCAGTTCTTC.

This sequence joins TRBV19 and TRBJ2-5; 9 bases align to TRBD1. Germline V gives CDR1 LNHDA, CDR2 SQIVND (reference sequence). V gave up 5 bases and J gave up 5 bases; unmatched junction bases: 9. The CDR3 is made up of 15 amino acids. The CDR3 nucleotides read TGTGCCAGTAGTTCGGGACAGGGATTAGGGGAGACCCAGTACTTC. Residues: CASSSGQGLGETQYF.

This clone has just one count. The chain carries TRBV7-9 and TRBJ2-7; possibly TRBD1 for D (7 bases). Germline CDR1 SEHNR, CDR2 FQNEAQ (reference sequence). Trimming cost V 4 bases and J 3 bases, with 16 bases left between them. The CDR3 contains 15 residues. In DNA form, the CDR3 reads TGTGCCAGCAGCTCCGGGCGGGACAGCTACTACGAGCAGTACTTC. Translation gives CASSSGRDSYYEQYF.

The chain recombines TRBV6-6 with TRBJ2-1; the match to TRBD2 covers 8 bases. Germline-derived CDR1 and CDR2 are MNHNY and SVGAGI (reference sequence). Trimming removed 7 bases from V and 3 bases from J; junction bases left unmatched: 8. The CDR3 spans 15 residues. The CDR3, as DNA: TGTGCCAGCACCCACGGCGCGGGGGGCTACAATGAGCAGTTCTTC. Its protein product is CASTHGAGGYNEQFF.

CDR3 nucleotide sequence: TGTGCCAGCAGCGTAATTTCGGGGACAGATACGCAGTATTTT. Residues: CASSVISGTDTQYF. The chain uses TRBV7-8 and TRBJ2-3; D perhaps matches TRBD2 (5 bases). The CDR3 covers 14 residues. Germline V CDR1 and CDR2: SGHVS, FQNEAQ. The germline V and J ends were trimmed by 5 bases and 3 bases, with 12 bases remaining between them.

The chain links TRBV6-5 to TRBJ2-1, with D perhaps matching TRBD1 (6 bases). Per the germline V gene, CDR1 is MNHEY and CDR2 is SVGAGI. V was shortened by 8 bases and J by 6 bases, with 20 bases between the two germline ends. The length of the CDR3 is 15 residues. The CDR3 loop reads CASQQGKASTNEQFF. Written as DNA, the CDR3 is TGTGCCAGCCAGCAGGGGAAGGCAAGTACCAATGAGCAGTTCTTC.

The V and J genes are TRBV5-1 and TRBJ1-1, with D perhaps TRBD1 (5 bases). Looked up from germline, CDR1 is SGHRS and CDR2 is YFSETQ. Trimming left V 3 bases short and J 5 bases short, with 5 bases between. The CDR3 has 11 amino acids. CDR3: CASSWGTEAFF. The DNA for the CDR3 is TGCGCCAGCAGCTGGGGGACTGAAGCTTTCTTT.

This clone appeared a few times. This chain connects TRBV4-1 to TRBJ1-4, with no clear D. The V and J ends lost 4 bases and 8 bases respectively, with 17 bases between them. Germline V CDR1 and CDR2: MGHRA, YSYEKL. There are 15 residues in the CDR3. CDR3 DNA: TGCGCCAGCAGCCCCAATACGGCTCTGGGAGAAAAACTGTTTTTT. This gives the protein CASSPNTALGEKLFF.

This clone qualifies as medium-sized (0.01 to 0.1%). V is TRBV4-3 and J is TRBJ1-1, with D unclear. This CDR3 comprises 15 residues. CDR1 is LGHNA, CDR2 YSLEER, per germline. Trimming stripped 1 base from V and 0 bases from J, with 9 bases between. CDR3 region: CASSQGVVMNTEAFF. The DNA of the CDR3 is TGCGCCAGCAGCCAAGGGGTGGTAATGAACACTGAAGCTTTCTTT.

This chain links TRBV1 with TRBJ1-1. TRBV1 corresponds to a pseudogene. This CDR3 has 13 residues. The CDR3 DNA follows: TGCACCAGCAGGGGGAGGACGAACACTGAAGCTTTCTTT. This translates into CTSRGRTNTEAFF.

There are a few counts of this clone. The chain combines TRBV4-3 with TRBJ1-3, with D uncertain. The CDR3 spans 16 residues. Per the germline V gene, CDR1 is LGHNA and CDR2 is YSLEER. The V end lost 0 bases, the J end lost 1 base, and 10 bases lay between the germline ends. For the CDR3, the DNA is TGCGCCAGCAGCCAAGATCACGGCGGTTCTGGAAACACCATATATTTT. The encoded protein is CASSQDHGGSGNTIYF.

The rearrangement uses TRBV5-1 and TRBJ2-1; D possibly matches TRBD1 or TRBD2 (6 bases each). Germline V gives CDR1 SGHRS, CDR2 YFSETQ. This CDR3 has 15 residues. V dropped 4 bases and J dropped 0 bases, with 11 bases sitting between them. The DNA of the CDR3 is TGCGCCAGCAGCCCGGGGGCTAGCTCCTACAATGAGCAGTTCTTC. This gives the protein CASSPGASSYNEQFF.

The chain joins TRBV19 to TRBJ2-7; 9 nucleotides line up with TRBD1. The ends lost 6 bases at V and 2 bases at J; junction bases unmatched: 5. The CDR3 is made up of 14 amino acids. Germline V gene sequence: CDR1 LNHDA, CDR2 SQIVND (reference sequence). DNA of the CDR3: TGTGCCAGTAGCCCGGGACAGGGAGCCTACGAGCAGTACTTC. The encoded protein is CASSPGQGAYEQYF.

The rearrangement uses TRBV4-3 and TRBJ2-7; D is ambiguous. The CDR3 is 12 residues long. Germline V gene data show CDR1 as LGHNA and CDR2 as YSLEER. Trimming removed 1 base at V and 3 bases at J, with 4 bases between. This CDR3 reads CASSQGGYEQYF. CDR3 nucleotide sequence: TGCGCCAGCAGCCAAGGGGGCTACGAGCAGTACTTC.

The chain links TRBV6-5 to TRBJ2-3; TRBD2 agrees at 11 bases. The J segment lost 3 bases and the V segment lost 2 bases, leaving 4 bases of the junction unmatched. Germline assignment: CDR1 MNHEY and CDR2 SVGAGI. The CDR3 sequence is 16 residues long. The CDR3 reads CASSYNSGGGTDTQYF. For the CDR3, the DNA is TGTGCCAGCAGTTACAATAGCGGGGGGGGGACAGATACGCAGTATTTT.

The chain has TRBV19 and TRBJ1-2; perhaps TRBD1 as D (5 bases). The CDR3 is 17 residues long. Deletions cut 7 bases from V and 1 base from J, with 22 bases between. Per the germline V gene, CDR1 is LNHDA and CDR2 is SQIVND (reference sequence). The CDR3 loop is CASIGQWSGTRNYGYTF. In DNA form, the CDR3 reads TGTGCCAGTATTGGTCAGTGGAGTGGGACCCGTAACTATGGCTACACCTTC.

The V and J genes are TRBV4-3 and TRBJ2-7, with a tentative D call TRBD2 (5 bases). The germline CDR1 and CDR2 sequences are LGHNA and YSLEER. Trimming took 0 bases from V and 0 from J, leaving 21 bases between them. This CDR3 contains 19 residues. The CDR3 coding sequence is TGCGCCAGCAGCCAAGATACCCGACCCGAGAAGCGGAACTCCTACGAGCAGTACTTC. This sequence encodes CASSQDTRPEKRNSYEQYF.

The chain combines TRBV27 with TRBJ2-1; weak D call: TRBD2 (6 bases). Trimming stripped 5 bases from V and 8 bases from J, with 19 bases between. Germline V gene data show CDR1 as MNHEY and CDR2 as SMNVEV (reference sequence). This CDR3 contains 15 residues. The DNA of the CDR3 is TGTGCCAGCAGTCTGACTCCGGGGGTCCGGGATGAGCAGTTCTTC. It encodes CASSLTPGVRDEQFF.

The genes are TRBV9 and TRBJ1-1, with 7 bases matching TRBD1. The CDR3 is 14 residues long. The trim removed 0 bases at V and 10 bases at J, leaving 9 bases unmatched. Germline assignment: CDR1 SGDLS and CDR2 YYNGEE. As DNA, the CDR3 is TGTGCCAGCAGCGTAGGAATAGGGGGCTCGGGAGCTTTCTTT. The encoded protein is CASSVGIGGSGAFF.

The chain uses TRBV7-2 and TRBJ1-1; maybe TRBD1 (5 bases). V lost 5 bases, J lost 3 bases, and 16 bases lay in between. This CDR3 contains 15 residues. Germline values: CDR1 SGHTA, CDR2 FQGNSA. In nucleotides, the CDR3 is TGTGCCAGCAGCCCCCCCTTGGGGGGGTACACTGAAGCTTTCTTT. Its protein is CASSPPLGGYTEAFF.

The genes are TRBV7-2 and TRBJ1-2, with a tentative D call TRBD1 (5 bases). Germline CDR1 and CDR2: SGHTA and FQGNSA. This CDR3 contains 17 residues. Trimming removed 1 base at V and 5 bases at J, with 20 bases between. The CDR3: CASSLGGGEAGRYGYTF. CDR3 nucleotide sequence: TGTGCCAGCAGCTTAGGTGGAGGGGAGGCGGGGAGATATGGCTACACCTTC.

The V call is TRBV6-5, the J call TRBJ2-7; D possibly corresponds to TRBD2 (5 bases). CDR3 size: 14 residues. V gave up 5 bases and J gave up 4 bases, with 15 bases separating them. Germline CDR1 is MNHEY and CDR2 is SVGAGI. For the CDR3, the DNA is TGTGCCAGCAGTCTACCTGGGAGCAGATACGAGCAGTACTTC. Amino acids: CASSLPGSRYEQYF.